Here is one T cell receptor beta chain with its context. Its matching antigen is unknown. Profiling relied on immunoSEQ multiplex PCR, and the TCRdb table lists in-frame clones only, not all of them. The table records tens of thousands of clones, around 72% of them present only once. The CDR3 runs 17 residues. CDR1 and CDR2 from the germline V gene are KGHSH and LQKENI. V was clipped by 1 base and J by 3 bases, with 19 bases between them. This entry is derived from a study of radiotherapy plus CTLA-4 blockade in lung cancer. Study-level points and caveats: Reportedly, early blood T cell clone dynamics best predicted response, with interferon-beta.

The genes are TRBV18 and TRBJ2-7, with D perhaps matching TRBD1 or TRBD2 (5 bases each). This TCR was sampled from a human donor with non-small cell lung cancer that progressed on radiotherapy plus ipilimumab. The sequenced sample was peripheral blood, obtained from a patient treated with radiotherapy plus ipilimumab. The DNA for the CDR3 is TGTGCCAGCTCACCACGGGACCACAAGCCCAGTGTCTACGAGCAGTACTTC. Translating it yields CASSPRDHKPSVYEQYF. Variable domain in full (rest from reference TRBV18 and TRBJ2-7): NAGVMQNPRHLVRRRGQEARLRCSPMKGHSHVYWYRQLPEEGLKFMVYLQKENIIDESGMPKERFSAEFPKEGPSILRIQQVVRGDSAAYFCASSPRDHKPSVYEQYFGPGTRLTVT.